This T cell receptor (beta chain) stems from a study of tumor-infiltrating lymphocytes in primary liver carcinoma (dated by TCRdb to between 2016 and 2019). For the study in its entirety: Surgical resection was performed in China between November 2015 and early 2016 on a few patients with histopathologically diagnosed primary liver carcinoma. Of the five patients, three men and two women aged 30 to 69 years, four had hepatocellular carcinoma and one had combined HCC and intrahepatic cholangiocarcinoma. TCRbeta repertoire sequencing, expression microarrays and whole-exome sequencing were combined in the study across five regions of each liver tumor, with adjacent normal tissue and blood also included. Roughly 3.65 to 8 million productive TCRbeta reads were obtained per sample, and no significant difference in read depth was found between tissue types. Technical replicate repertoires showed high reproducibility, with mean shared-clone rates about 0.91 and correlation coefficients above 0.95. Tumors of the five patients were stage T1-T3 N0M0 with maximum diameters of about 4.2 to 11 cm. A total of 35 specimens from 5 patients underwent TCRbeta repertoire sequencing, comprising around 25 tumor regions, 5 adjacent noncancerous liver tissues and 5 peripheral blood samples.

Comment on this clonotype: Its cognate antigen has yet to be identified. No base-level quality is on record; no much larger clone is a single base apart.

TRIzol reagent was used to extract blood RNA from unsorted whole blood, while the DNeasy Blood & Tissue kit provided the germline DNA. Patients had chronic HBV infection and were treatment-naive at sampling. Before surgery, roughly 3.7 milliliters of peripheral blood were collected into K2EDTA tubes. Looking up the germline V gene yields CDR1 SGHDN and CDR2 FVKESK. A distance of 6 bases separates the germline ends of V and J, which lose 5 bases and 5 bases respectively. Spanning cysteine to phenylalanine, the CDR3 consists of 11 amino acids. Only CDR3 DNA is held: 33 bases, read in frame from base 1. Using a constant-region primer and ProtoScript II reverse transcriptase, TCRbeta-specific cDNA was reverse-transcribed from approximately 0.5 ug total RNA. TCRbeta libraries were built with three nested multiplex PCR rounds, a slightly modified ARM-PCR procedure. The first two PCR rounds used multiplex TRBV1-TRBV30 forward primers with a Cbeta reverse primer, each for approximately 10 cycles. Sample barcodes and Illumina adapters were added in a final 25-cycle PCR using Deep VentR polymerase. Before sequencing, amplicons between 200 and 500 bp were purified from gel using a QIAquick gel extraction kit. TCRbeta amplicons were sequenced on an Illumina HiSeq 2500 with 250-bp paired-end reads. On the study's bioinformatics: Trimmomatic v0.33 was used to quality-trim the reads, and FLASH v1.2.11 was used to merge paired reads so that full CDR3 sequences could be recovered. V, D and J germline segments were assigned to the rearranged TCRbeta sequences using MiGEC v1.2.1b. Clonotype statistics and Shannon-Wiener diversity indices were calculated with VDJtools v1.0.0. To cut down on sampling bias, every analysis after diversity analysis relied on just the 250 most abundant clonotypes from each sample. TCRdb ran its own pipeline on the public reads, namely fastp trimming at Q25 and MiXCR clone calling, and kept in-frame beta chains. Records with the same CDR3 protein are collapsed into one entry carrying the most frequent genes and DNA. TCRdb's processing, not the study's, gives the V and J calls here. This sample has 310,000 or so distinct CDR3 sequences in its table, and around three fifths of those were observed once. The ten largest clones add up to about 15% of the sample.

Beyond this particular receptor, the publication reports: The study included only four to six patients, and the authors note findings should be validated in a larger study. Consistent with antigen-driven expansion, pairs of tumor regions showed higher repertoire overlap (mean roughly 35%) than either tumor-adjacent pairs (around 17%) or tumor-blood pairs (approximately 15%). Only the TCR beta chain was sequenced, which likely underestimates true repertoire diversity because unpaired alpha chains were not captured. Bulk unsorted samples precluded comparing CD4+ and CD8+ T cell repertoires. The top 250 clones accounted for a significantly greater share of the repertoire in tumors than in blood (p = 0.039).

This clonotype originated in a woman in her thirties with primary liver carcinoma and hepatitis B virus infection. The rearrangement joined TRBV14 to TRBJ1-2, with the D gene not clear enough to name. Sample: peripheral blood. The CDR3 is CASSTGYGYTF. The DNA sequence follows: TGTGCCAGCAGCACGGGTTATGGCTACACCTTC. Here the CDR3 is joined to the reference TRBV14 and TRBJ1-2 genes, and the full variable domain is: EAGVTQFPSHSVIEKGQTVTLRCDPISGHDNLYWYRRVMGKEIKFLLHFVKESKQDESGMPNNRFLAERTGGTYSTLKVQPAELEDSGVYFCASSTGYGYTFGSGTRLTVV.